This passage covers 10 T cell receptor beta chains from one sample sequenced in a study of T cell repertoires in cytomegalovirus infection. Their recognized antigens are unknown. Via MiXCR, TCRdb re-called the reads, giving one row per CDR3 protein. The sample shows fewer than 850,000 distinct CDR3 sequences, under 35% of them seen only once. Sequenced material: cultured CD8+ T cells from PBMCs, taken from culture after CMV antigen stimulation. The receptors come from a human donor in good health (CMV status not recorded). Some clones in this sample may be carry-over from other donors' samples.

This clonotype appeared a few times. The rearrangement uses TRBV6-1 and TRBJ1-1, with 9 bases that match TRBD1. This CDR3 has 13 amino acids. Germline assignment: CDR1 MNHNS and CDR2 SASEGT. The J segment lost 5 bases and the V segment lost 6 bases, leaving 4 bases of the junction unmatched. The CDR3 loop reads CASRRTGDTEAFF. The CDR3 DNA is TGTGCCAGCAGGAGGACAGGGGATACTGAAGCTTTCTTT.

This clonotype was counted at least ten times. The chain has TRBV19 and TRBJ1-5; no clear D. CDR1 LNHDA and CDR2 SQIVND come from the germline V gene (reference sequence). V shed 9 bases and J shed 4 bases, with 10 bases lying between them. The CDR3 has 12 amino acids. The CDR3 DNA reads as TGTGCCAGCAGAGGGAGTAATCAGCCCCAGCATTTT. Amino acid sequence: CASRGSNQPQHF.

The chain employs TRBV7-6 and TRBJ2-7; tentatively, D is TRBD2 (5 bases). The length of the CDR3 is 15 residues. Trimming left V 1 base short and J 5 bases short, with 15 bases between. Germline CDR1 reads SGHVS; CDR2 reads FNYEAQ. The CDR3 is CASSLGVGSEDEQYF. CDR3 DNA: TGTGCCAGCAGCTTAGGGGTCGGGTCGGAGGACGAGCAGTACTTC.

The chain combines TRBV7-2 with TRBJ1-2, with D unclear. The germline V and J ends were trimmed by 10 bases and 4 bases, with 13 bases remaining between them. CDR1 and CDR2 (germline): SGHTA, FQGNSA. This CDR3 has 12 amino acids. As DNA, the CDR3 is TGTGCCATCAACCTGGGAATCTATGGCTACACCTTC. Encoded protein: CAINLGIYGYTF.

V usage is TRBV6-1 and J usage is TRBJ2-1; TRBD2 matches 10 bases. Trimming took 7 bases from V and 0 from J; bases not matched to a gene: 12. The germline gives CDR1 MNHNS, CDR2 SASEGT. This CDR3 comprises 18 residues. This chain's CDR3 is CASILLAGGLSSYNEQFF. CDR3 bases: TGTGCCAGCATTCTATTAGCGGGGGGCCTGAGCTCCTACAATGAGCAGTTCTTC.

This clonotype was seen a few times. The chain employs TRBV15 and TRBJ1-1; D call uncertain. This CDR3 spans 11 amino acids. CDR1 is LNHNV, CDR2 YYDKDF, per germline (reference sequence). V was shortened by 8 bases and J by 6 bases, with 10 bases between the two germline ends. This CDR3 reads CATRSLAEAFF. The CDR3 DNA follows: TGTGCCACCCGAAGTCTAGCTGAAGCTTTCTTT.

The chain joins TRBV2 to TRBJ2-4, with 8 bases matching TRBD1. V lost 4 bases to trimming and J lost 5 bases; unmatched junction nucleotides: 4. The CDR3 extends over 14 amino acids. CDR1 and CDR2 from the germline V gene are SNHLY and FYNNEI. CDR3 in amino acids: CASSGRTGQNIQYF. The DNA for the CDR3 is TGTGCCAGCAGTGGGAGGACAGGGCAAAACATTCAGTACTTC.

This clonotype was observed many times. This chain connects TRBV7-2 to TRBJ2-1; D is perhaps TRBD1 (5 bases). Trimming cost V 3 bases and J 5 bases, with 17 bases left between them. The CDR3 is made up of 16 amino acids. CDR1 SGHTA and CDR2 FQGNSA come from the germline V gene. DNA of the CDR3: TGTGCCAGCAGCTTTCTGGTAAGGGGCCCTAACAATGAGCAGTTCTTC. Translating gives CASSFLVRGPNNEQFF.

The rearrangement uses TRBV27 and TRBJ2-3; the D gene could be TRBD1 or TRBD2 (5 bases each). CDR1 is MNHEY, CDR2 SMNVEV, per germline (reference sequence). The CDR3 runs 11 residues. Trimming left V 7 bases short and J 8 bases short, with 10 bases between. CDR3 residues: CASTKRGTQYF. In DNA, the CDR3 is TGTGCCAGCACAAAGAGGGGTACGCAGTATTTT.

This chain joins TRBV15 and TRBJ1-2, with a weak D call TRBD1 (6 bases). The CDR3 is 14 residues long. Germline V gene sequence: CDR1 LNHNV, CDR2 YYDKDF (reference sequence). Trimming left V 3 bases short and J 6 bases short, with 14 bases between. DNA for the CDR3: TGTGCCACCAGCAGCCCCGCGGGGGGCAATGGCTACACCTTC. It specifies CATSSPAGGNGYTF.